This TCR beta chain was documented in a study of cytomegalovirus exposure and HLA in healthy donors. Findings and caveats of the study: Three chains linked to CMV were shown in vitro to be specific for CMV antigens.

Regarding this clone: Its antigen is undetermined.

At the time of sampling, donors were nominally healthy, though unrecorded immune exposures were likely. The PCR had 60 Vbeta and 13 Jbeta primers. In the original workflow: An analysis performed later counted about 80 million unique TCR beta chains (approximately 10 million of them shared). The table came from immunoSEQ multiplex PCR; TCRdb's copy has only in-frame clones and leaves some out. From that table come the V and J calls and clone size; the DNA was used to work out D and trimming. The data hold fewer than 120,000 clones, with around 83% observed a single time. The sequence came from a woman aged 60-75 years in good health and CMV-seropositive. Material: PBMCs.

The CDR3 loop reads CASSLGHLLNTEAFF. Here the CDR3 DNA reads TGCGCCAGCAGCTTGGGACACCTCTTGAACACTGAAGCTTTCTTT. V gene TRBV5-1 combines with J gene TRBJ1-1; D is uncertain. V shed 0 bases and J shed 0 bases, with 9 bases lying between them. The CDR3 is 15 residues long. CDR1 is SGHRS, CDR2 YFSETQ, per germline.